Detailed here is one T cell receptor (beta chain). Its antigen is undetermined. Each sample came from a Caucasian adult donor living in Nashville, Tennessee. TCRdb keeps only in-frame clones here, not all; method: immunoSEQ multiplex PCR. The sample shows around 450,000 clones, around 75% of them seen only once. Germline V CDR1 and CDR2: SNHLY, FYNNEI. This CDR3 is built from 16 residues. The V and J ends lost 9 bases and 2 bases respectively, with 17 bases between them. This entry is derived from a study of shared clonotypes between healthy human individuals. Findings and caveats of the study: Expectations were that clonotype sharing among donors would be affected by sequencing depth.

The sequencing sample was made of PBMCs. The chain couples TRBV2 to TRBJ2-6, with D perhaps TRBD1 or TRBD2 (6 bases each). The clonotype comes from a woman between 35 and 50 years old in good health. Some clones in this sample may be carry-over from other donors' samples. The CDR3 spells CASRFGGGTGANVLTF. The DNA for the CDR3 is TGTGCCAGTCGCTTCGGGGGCGGGACTGGGGCCAACGTCCTGACTTTC.